By proportion, the clone carrying this T cell receptor (beta chain) is medium-sized. The target antigen is unknown. Clonotypes were quantified using unique molecular identifier barcodes. MiXCR, run by TCRdb on the 5' RACE reads, gives a single entry per CDR3 protein. This repertoire shows about 20,000 distinct CDR3 sequences, approximately 2.6% found once; its top ten account for approximately 30%. This sample is drawn from a study of beta chain bispecific antibodies for T cell cancers. On the study more broadly: Surviving healthy donor T cells from leukemia-line and bispecific antibody cocultures were TRBV-sequenced for family depletion.

T cells were expanded from blood mononuclear cells for 3 to 4 days with anti-CD3 OKT3 or CD3/CD28 beads. The CDR3 is made up of 16 amino acids. Germline V gene sequence: CDR1 SEHNR, CDR2 FQNEAQ (reference sequence). V gave up 1 base and J gave up 2 bases, with 15 bases separating them. Overall study findings and caveats: The leukemia cells, rather than normal T cells, gave most of the targeted TRBV signal.

J is TRBJ2-7 and V is TRBV7-9, with D maybe TRBD1 (5 bases). Sequencing was done on a sample of healthy donor T cells cultured with leukemia cells. This TCR came from a human donor in good health. Some clones in this sample may be carry-over from other donors' samples. Written as DNA, the CDR3 is TGTGCCAGCAGCTTAGTGGGTAGGGGCCACCCCTACGAGCAGTACTTC. Translated: CASSLVGRGHPYEQYF. The full variable domain, with the rest looked up from reference TRBV7-9 and TRBJ2-7, is DTGVSQNPRHKITKRGQNVTFRCDPISEHNRLYWYRQTLGQGPEFLTYFQNEAQLEKSRLLSDRFSAERPKGSFSTLEIQRTEQGDSAMYLCASSLVGRGHPYEQYFGPGTRLTVT.